These 31 T cell receptor beta chains came from one sample sequenced in a study of graft-versus-host responses after intestinal transplantation. Generated by immunoSEQ multiplex PCR, the TCRdb table keeps only in-frame clones and is missing some. The sample carries 98,000 or so clones, about 88% recorded once. No cognate antigen is known for these TCRs. The sequencing used unstimulated CD4+ T cells sorted from spleen or lymph node cells, collected before intestinal transplant. Every receptor here comes from a human donor who received an intestinal transplant.

The genes are TRBV2 and TRBJ2-5; D gene uncertain. The CDR3 is 11 amino acids. V was clipped by 8 bases and J by 4 bases, with 8 bases between them. CDR1 is SNHLY and CDR2 is FYNNEI in the germline V gene. The CDR3 sequence: CASVLGETQYF. Here the CDR3 DNA reads TGTGCCAGCGTTCTGGGAGAGACCCAGTACTTC.

The chain recombines TRBV5-4 with TRBJ1-2; the D gene is possibly TRBD1 (6 bases). This CDR3 has 14 amino acids. Between the trimmed V and J ends, which lost 7 bases and 8 bases, there was a span of 21 bases. Germline lookup yields CDR1 SGHNT and CDR2 YYREEE (reference sequence). This CDR3 reads CASALGGASGGYTF. In DNA form, the CDR3 reads TGTGCCAGCGCCCTAGGGGGAGCCTCGGGGGGCTACACCTTC.

The gene calls are TRBV2 and TRBJ2-5, with D hard to call. V was shortened by 6 bases and J by 13 bases, with 18 bases between the two germline ends. The germline gives CDR1 SNHLY, CDR2 FYNNEI. The CDR3 is 12 residues long. The CDR3 sequence is CASSLAKGGLYF. The CDR3 DNA reads as TGTGCCAGCAGCCTGGCCAAGGGCGGCCTGTACTTC. The full variable domain, in which reference TRBV2 and TRBJ2-5 provide the parts outside the CDR3, is EPEVTQTPSHQVTQMGQEVILRCVPISNHLYFYWYRQILGQKVEFLVSFYNNEISEKSEIFDDQFSVERPDGSNFTLKIRSTKLEDSAMYFCASSLAKGGLYFGPGTRLLVL.

V gene TRBV4-1 combines with J gene TRBJ1-3; no reliable D call. Germline values: CDR1 MGHRA, CDR2 YSYEKL. The CDR3 covers 15 residues. V lost 3 bases and J 3 bases, leaving 12 bases between the germline ends. The CDR3 loop is CASSQYKESGNTIYF. In DNA, the CDR3 is TGCGCCAGCAGCCAGTACAAGGAGAGTGGAAACACCATATATTTT.

A few counts support this clone. The chain links TRBV19 to TRBJ1-6; no firm D call. The CDR3 contains 12 residues. Trimming took 3 bases from V and 14 from J, leaving 11 bases between them. The germline gives CDR1 LNHDA, CDR2 SQIVND (reference sequence). The CDR3 loop is CASSIMGNSLHF. CDR3 nucleotides: TGTGCCAGTAGTATTATGGGAAATTCCCTCCACTTT.

V and J are TRBV6-6 and TRBJ1-4; D uncertain. V was cut by 1 base and J by 0 bases, with 3 bases left in between. Germline CDR1 and CDR2: MNHNY and SVGAGI (reference sequence). The CDR3 contains 14 residues. This chain's CDR3 is CASSYFSTNEKLFF. The CDR3 DNA is TGTGCCAGCAGTTACTTTTCAACTAATGAAAAACTGTTTTTT.

About this clone: The sample carries other DNA sequences with the same CDR3. The chain links TRBV5-1 to TRBJ1-1; D is perhaps TRBD1 (6 bases). The CDR3 consists of 14 residues. Trimming left V 0 bases short and J 5 bases short, with 11 bases between. CDR1 is SGHRS and CDR2 is YFSETQ in the germline V gene. The CDR3 region has the DNA TGCGCCAGCAGCTTGGTGGGGGCGGGTACTGAAGCTTTCTTT. Protein product: CASSLVGAGTEAFF. The complete variable domain, with remaining parts taken from reference TRBV5-1 and TRBJ1-1, reads KAGVTQTPRYLIKTRGQQVTLSCSPISGHRSVSWYQQTPGQGLQFLFEYFSETQRNKGNFPGRFSGRQFSNSRSEMNVSTLELGDSALYLCASSLVGAGTEAFFGQGTRLTVV.

The rearrangement links TRBV7-2 to TRBJ1-3; no clear D gene. The V end was cut by 7 bases, the J end by 0 bases, with 4 bases between. The CDR3 is made up of 12 amino acids. Germline CDR1 and CDR2: SGHTA and FQGNSA. Written as DNA, the CDR3 is TGTGCCAGCAAGGGCTCTGGAAACACCATATATTTT. It translates to CASKGSGNTIYF.

V is TRBV5-6 and J is TRBJ2-7; 7 bases are shared with TRBD2. CDR3 length: 16 amino acids. The V segment lost 2 bases and the J segment 0 bases; nucleotides outside the gene matches: 8. Germline CDR1 is SGHDT and CDR2 is YYEEEE. The CDR3 sequence: CASSFLAASVSYEQYF. The DNA of the CDR3 is TGTGCCAGCAGCTTCCTAGCGGCCTCTGTCTCCTACGAGCAGTACTTC.

The chain has TRBV11-2 and TRBJ2-1; 14 bases map to TRBD2. The CDR3 totals 14 residues. Germline CDR1 and CDR2: SGHAT and FQNNGV. V shed 6 bases, J shed 5 bases, and the junction held 0 bases outside the gene matches. The DNA of the CDR3 is TGTGCCAGCAGGACTAGCGGGGGGGACAATGAGCAGTTCTTC. Translation gives CASRTSGGDNEQFF.

J is TRBJ2-7 and V is TRBV11-2; D is possibly TRBD2 (7 bases). The CDR3 contains 14 residues. The germline V and J ends were trimmed by 1 base and 12 bases, with 19 bases remaining between them. From germline, CDR1 is SGHAT and CDR2 FQNNGV. The CDR3 is CASSLVSGGGTPYF. As DNA, the CDR3 is TGTGCCAGCAGCTTAGTTTCGGGGGGCGGGACTCCGTACTTC.

This clone was recorded a few times. The chain links TRBV5-5 to TRBJ1-1; D remains unclear. Germline CDR1 and CDR2: SGHKS and YYEKEE (reference sequence). This CDR3 spans 13 amino acids. V lost 1 base and J 3 bases, leaving 7 bases between the germline ends. The CDR3 bases are TGTGCCAGCAGCTTGTCGGGAGACACTGAAGCTTTCTTT. Translated: CASSLSGDTEAFF.

This clone was found once. The chain recombines TRBV9 with TRBJ2-5, with TRBD2 matching over 12 bases. V dropped 4 bases and J dropped 1; count of bases not matched to a gene: 5. The germline CDR1 and CDR2 sequences are SGDLS and YYNGEE. The CDR3 consists of 16 residues. CDR3 sequence (DNA): TGTGCCAGCAGCTTACGGACTAGCGGGATCCAAGAGACCCAGTACTTC. Its protein product is CASSLRTSGIQETQYF.

The CDR3 protein is CASSYLAGATDTQYF. The DNA of the CDR3 is TGTGCCAGCAGTTACCTAGCGGGGGCCACAGATACGCAGTATTTT. V usage is TRBV6-5 and J usage is TRBJ2-3; the match to TRBD2 covers 10 bases. There are 15 residues in the CDR3. The ends lost 2 bases at V and 2 bases at J; junction bases unmatched: 1. CDR1 and CDR2 from the germline V gene are MNHEY and SVGAGI.

The chain joins TRBV5-6 to TRBJ1-4, with a weak D call TRBD1 (5 bases). V lost 2 bases and J 7 bases, leaving 15 bases between the germline ends. This CDR3 has 15 amino acids. Looked up from germline, CDR1 is SGHDT and CDR2 is YYEEEE. Written as DNA, the CDR3 is TGTGCCAGCAGCTTTGGTAGGGGAGGAGGTGAAAAACTGTTTTTT. Translated, it gives CASSFGRGGGEKLFF.

The V and J genes are TRBV5-1 and TRBJ2-6, with D possibly TRBD2 on 5 matching bases. Between the trimmed V and J ends, which lost 1 base and 1 base, there was a span of 12 bases. The CDR3 has 17 residues. Germline assignment: CDR1 SGHRS and CDR2 YFSETQ. CDR3 residues: CASSLHHRGSGANVLTF. The CDR3 nucleotides are TGCGCCAGCAGCTTGCACCACAGAGGGTCTGGGGCCAACGTCCTGACTTTC.

The chain joins TRBV7-9 to TRBJ2-3; TRBD1 matches at 7 bases. With 6 bases clipped from V and 5 bases from J, the junction kept 8 bases outside the gene matches. The length of the CDR3 is 14 residues. Per the germline V gene, CDR1 is SEHNR and CDR2 is FQNEAQ (reference sequence). The CDR3 region is CASSIQGVRDTQYF. The CDR3 DNA reads as TGTGCCAGCAGTATTCAGGGGGTGAGAGATACGCAGTATTTT.

The chain joins TRBV6-5 to TRBJ2-1, with D unclear. The CDR3 is 14 amino acids. Germline CDR1 is MNHEY and CDR2 is SVGAGI. V was clipped by 0 bases and J by 7 bases, with 10 bases between them. CDR3 sequence (DNA): TGTGCCAGCAGTTACTCGAACTTAAGGAATGAGCAGTTCTTC. It encodes CASSYSNLRNEQFF.

The chain links TRBV2 to TRBJ1-3; no reliable D call. This CDR3 has 14 residues. The ends were cut back, 5 bases at V and 2 bases at J, with 10 bases in the middle. Germline loops: CDR1 SNHLY, CDR2 FYNNEI. CDR3 sequence reads: CASSFRGAGNTIYF. The CDR3 bases are TGTGCCAGCAGTTTTCGAGGTGCTGGAAACACCATATATTTT.

V gene TRBV9 combines with J gene TRBJ2-5; D unresolved. The germline CDR1 and CDR2 sequences are SGDLS and YYNGEE. V lost 0 bases and J 2 bases, leaving 11 bases between the germline ends. The CDR3 runs to 15 residues. CDR3 nucleotides: TGTGCCAGCAGCGTAGGGGGTAGGGAACAAGAGACCCAGTACTTC. This encodes CASSVGGREQETQYF.

This sequence joins TRBV7-2 and TRBJ1-2, with 9 bases lining up with TRBD1. Germline CDR1 SGHTA, CDR2 FQGNSA. V lost 4 bases, J lost 7 bases, and 7 bases stayed unmatched. The CDR3 spans 14 residues. The CDR3, as DNA: TGTGCCAGCAGCTACGGGACAGGGAGGGGTGGCTACACCTTC. The encoded protein is CASSYGTGRGGYTF.

J is TRBJ2-7 and V is TRBV4-1; D may be TRBD1 or TRBD2 (5 bases each). V was clipped by 0 bases and J by 2 bases, with 17 bases between them. The V gene's germline CDR1 is MGHRA and CDR2 YSYEKL. The length of the CDR3 is 17 residues. The CDR3 here is CASSQDTIRDRAYEQYF. In DNA form, the CDR3 reads TGCGCCAGCAGCCAAGATACAATCCGGGACCGTGCCTACGAGCAGTACTTC.

Comments on this clone: The sample carries other DNA sequences with the same CDR3. CDR3 DNA: TGTGCCAGCAGTTACTCGGGGCAGGGGGGTCAGCCCCAGCATTTT. Amino acids: CASSYSGQGGQPQHF. The J gene is TRBJ1-5, the V gene TRBV6-5; 7 nucleotides agree with TRBD1. Per germline, CDR1 MNHEY and CDR2 SVGAGI. The trim removed 0 bases at V and 6 bases at J, leaving 5 bases unmatched. CDR3 size: 15 residues.

V and J are TRBV11-1 and TRBJ2-1; TRBD2 is a possible D gene (5 bases). Trimming removed 5 bases from V and 9 bases from J, with 11 bases in between. From germline, CDR1 is SGHAT and CDR2 FQDESV (reference sequence). There are 12 residues in the CDR3. CDR3 protein: CASSTGSGEQFF. As DNA, the CDR3 is TGTGCCAGCAGCACGGGGTCCGGTGAGCAGTTCTTC.

V and J are TRBV2 and TRBJ1-1; 7 bases fit TRBD1. V shed 6 bases and J 1 base; nucleotides not matched to a gene: 2. This CDR3 has 13 amino acids. The germline gives CDR1 SNHLY, CDR2 FYNNEI. CDR3 nucleotide sequence: TGTGCCAGCAGCTGGGACAGGAACACTGAAGCTTTCTTT. Translation: CASSWDRNTEAFF.

V is TRBV15 and J is TRBJ2-1; D is possibly TRBD1 (6 bases). The germline V and J ends were trimmed by 3 bases and 0 bases, with 12 bases remaining between them. Germline V gene lookup returns CDR1 LNHNV and CDR2 YYDKDF (reference sequence). This CDR3 spans 16 amino acids. DNA for the CDR3: TGTGCCACCAGCAGGGACAGATTGAGCTCCTACAATGAGCAGTTCTTC. Translated: CATSRDRLSSYNEQFF.

The chain couples TRBV20-1 to TRBJ1-4; D ambiguous. The CDR3 consists of 11 residues. Trimming left V 3 bases short and J 13 bases short, with 12 bases between. Germline V gene lookup returns CDR1 DFQATT and CDR2 SNEGSKA (reference sequence). CDR3 protein: CSASPGVRLFF. CDR3 coding DNA: TGCAGTGCTAGTCCCGGAGTTAGACTGTTTTTT.

J is TRBJ2-5 and V is TRBV6-5, with TRBD2 matching 7 bases. V dropped 6 bases and J dropped 5; count of bases not matched to a gene: 9. The germline CDR1 and CDR2 sequences are MNHEY and SVGAGI. The CDR3 covers 14 residues. The CDR3 coding sequence is TGTGCCAGCAGGGCACTGGGAGCGGGGGAGACCCAGTACTTC. Protein sequence: CASRALGAGETQYF.

This sequence joins TRBV29-1 and TRBJ1-2; D gene unclear. This CDR3 spans 12 amino acids. Per germline, CDR1 SQVTM and CDR2 ANQGSEA. V was cut by 6 bases and J by 6 bases, with 14 bases left in between. Here the CDR3 DNA reads TGCAGCGTCGTCCGGGCAGAGGATGGCTACACCTTC. This translates into CSVVRAEDGYTF.

The chain employs TRBV6-5 and TRBJ1-5; unclear D gene. V was shortened by 6 bases and J by 7 bases, with 16 bases between the two germline ends. In germline, CDR1 is MNHEY, CDR2 SVGAGI. The CDR3 consists of 14 residues. CDR3 in amino acids: CASSLLQFSQPQHF. The CDR3 region has the DNA TGTGCCAGCAGCCTGTTACAGTTCTCCCAGCCCCAGCATTTT.

The V and J genes are TRBV27 and TRBJ1-3; D is perhaps TRBD1 (6 bases). Germline values: CDR1 MNHEY, CDR2 SMNVEV (reference sequence). The CDR3 runs to 14 residues. Deletions cut 2 bases from V and 3 bases from J, with 8 bases between. The chain's CDR3 is CASSLSRGGNTIYF. CDR3 DNA sequence: TGTGCCAGCAGTTTAAGCAGGGGTGGAAACACCATATATTTT.